The clone carrying this TCR beta chain was recorded many times. The target antigen is unknown. The data belong to a study of spatial heterogeneity in lung cancer. In the study overall: Bulk RNA-seq from matched material yielded a T cell module score that correlated strongly with TCR transcript counts in tumor regions. In raw reads, more than 9.5 appearances on average were recorded for each unique TCR and UMI combination.

The CDR3 spans 11 residues. Germline CDR1 MDHEN, CDR2 SYDVKM. V was shortened by 6 bases and J by 2 bases, with 5 bases between the two germline ends. Study-level findings and limits: For expanded intratumoral alpha and beta TCRs, counts tracked tumor mutation counts.

TCR cDNA molecules were tagged individually, and each one carried a unique molecular identifier. TCRdb independently ran MiXCR on the 5' RACE reads; one entry per CDR3 protein. The sample carries 100,000 or so distinct CDR3 sequences, approximately 4.7% recorded once. Documented time point: sample taken at primary tumor resection. Whole RNA obtained from tumor, nontumor lung or frozen PBMC underwent sequencing without sorting. This receptor was taken from a male donor with early-stage non-small cell lung cancer. This material consisted of lung tumor tissue, taken at surgery. The V gene is TRBV28, the J gene TRBJ2-7; D remains unclear. The CDR3 protein is CASSRPYEQYF. CDR3 DNA sequence: TGTGCCAGCAGCCGCCCCTACGAGCAGTACTTC.